This is a list of T cell receptor beta chains from one sample in a study of cytomegalovirus exposure and HLA in healthy donors. TCRdb's copy holds only in-frame clones and misses some; the assay was immunoSEQ multiplex PCR. This sample's table reports fewer than 110,000 clones. Sequencing was done on a sample of PBMCs. All receptors come from a man between 40 and 49 years old in good health and CMV-seronegative. Both conserved end residues are trimmed from each CDR3. Each record gives: CDR3 protein, V gene, J gene.

ASNGQVGGYT	TRBV19	TRBJ1-2
ASSLSGLAGYNEQF	TRBV13	TRBJ2-1
ASSQDLAKTGNEKLF	TRBV4-3	TRBJ1-4
ASSAGTPTDTQY	TRBV5-1	TRBJ2-3
ASSSTVGRRGFSTGELF	TRBV7-9	TRBJ2-2
ASRRISTGELF	TRBV27	TRBJ2-2
ASSPRSPEGKLF	TRBV6-1	TRBJ1-4
ASSQDRETGFALSRGYT	TRBV4-3	TRBJ1-2
ASNGQEPTGEQY	TRBV2	TRBJ2-7
ASSRPEQGASREAF	TRBV28	TRBJ1-1
SVGRIASGGTDTQY	TRBV29-1	TRBJ2-3
ASSLTGTSYEQF	TRBV7-2	TRBJ2-1
ATGTGNYEQY	TRBV5-5	TRBJ2-7
ASSQTGGASGYT	TRBV6-5	TRBJ1-2
ASTGGYGYT	TRBV6-5	TRBJ1-2
ASSLALAGGLEGEQY	TRBV11-2	TRBJ2-7
AWSTPTGEEGSTEAF	TRBV30	TRBJ1-1
ASSLDERGQTDTQY	TRBV11-2	TRBJ2-3
ASSTGQGFDQPQH	TRBV6-5	TRBJ1-5
ASSLKINPYEQY	TRBV7-9	-
ASSGDISGPQH	TRBV28	TRBJ1-5
ASSTPDRNTEAF	TRBV4-1	TRBJ1-1
ASSPAGRIQTQY	TRBV11-3	TRBJ2-5
ASSLFVLSRGTSIYEQY	TRBV28	TRBJ2-7